The clone carrying this TCR beta chain was detected ten times or more. The target antigen is unknown. The data stem from a study of CD8+CD57+ T cells in acquired aplastic anemia. Background on the study: Sorted cells (CD4+ and CD8+) yielded DNA amounts that averaged approximately 3.1 ug.

Findings and limits, study-wide: Levels of CD8+ Simpson's diversity were not significantly distinct in patients versus controls.

Genomic DNA constituted the template upon which TCR beta VDJ and CDR3 profiling was performed. Each CDR3 protein gets one entry after TCRdb re-called the reads with MiXCR. The repertoire consists of some 190,000 distinct CDR3 sequences, with around 59% occurring once and the leading ten covering 16%. Germline V gene sequence: CDR1 MNHNS, CDR2 SASEGT. V was shortened by 4 bases and J by 0 bases, with 13 bases between the two germline ends. CDR3 size: 15 residues. This clonotype was obtained from a human donor in good health, serving as a control. Sequencing was done on a sample of sorted CD4+, CD8+, or CD8+CD57+ T cells (not recorded which) from PBMCs. The chain joins TRBV6-1 to TRBJ2-7, with no clear D. CDR3 sequence: CASSVTDWSSYEQYF. CDR3 sequence (DNA): TGTGCCAGCAGTGTCACCGACTGGAGCTCCTACGAGCAGTACTTC.